The clone carrying this T cell receptor beta chain was seen at least ten times. What it binds is not known. The source of the sample is a study of read filtering for tumor transcriptome and immune sequencing. Broader study findings: Sorted CD138-negative bone marrow cells were not purified T cells.

Trimming pared 4 bases from V and 3 bases from J, leaving 13 bases between. In germline, CDR1 is SNHLY, CDR2 FYNNEI. This CDR3 contains 14 residues. The library was built from 400 to 500 ng RNA with molecular barcoded adaptors for alpha/delta and beta/gamma chains. TCRdb called the reads again in MiXCR, with one record for every CDR3 protein. This table holds some 80,000 distinct CDR3 sequences, around an eighth found once. Sequencing used a population of CD138-negative cells sorted from bone marrow. The TCR comes from a donor aged 40 or older with multiple myeloma. V is TRBV2 and J is TRBJ2-7, with D perhaps matching TRBD1 or TRBD2 (5 bases each). CDR3 residues: CASSAQGPFYEQYF. For the CDR3, the DNA is TGTGCCAGCAGTGCCCAGGGACCCTTCTACGAGCAGTACTTC.